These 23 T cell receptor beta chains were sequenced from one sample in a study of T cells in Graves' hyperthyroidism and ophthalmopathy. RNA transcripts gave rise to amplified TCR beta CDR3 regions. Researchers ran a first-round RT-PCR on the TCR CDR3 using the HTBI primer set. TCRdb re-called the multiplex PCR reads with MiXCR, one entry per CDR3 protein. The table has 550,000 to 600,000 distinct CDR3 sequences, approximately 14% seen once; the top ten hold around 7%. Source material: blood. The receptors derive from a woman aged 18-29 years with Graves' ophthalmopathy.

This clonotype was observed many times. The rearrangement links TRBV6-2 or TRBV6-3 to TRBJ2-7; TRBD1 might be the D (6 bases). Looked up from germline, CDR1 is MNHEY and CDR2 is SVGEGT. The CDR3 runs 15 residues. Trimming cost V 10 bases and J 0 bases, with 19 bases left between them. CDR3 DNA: TGTGCCACGAAGGGGGACACGTTGAGCTCCTACGAGCAGTACTTC. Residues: CATKGDTLSSYEQYF.

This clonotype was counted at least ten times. CDR3 sequence (DNA): TGCAGTGCTAGAGATGGTGCGGCCCAAGAGACCCAGTACTTC. It translates to CSARDGAAQETQYF. The chain couples TRBV20-1 to TRBJ2-5, with D uncertain. The germline CDR1 and CDR2 sequences are DFQATT and SNEGSKA (reference sequence). The V end was cut by 0 bases, the J end by 1 base, with 9 bases between. This CDR3 has 14 amino acids.

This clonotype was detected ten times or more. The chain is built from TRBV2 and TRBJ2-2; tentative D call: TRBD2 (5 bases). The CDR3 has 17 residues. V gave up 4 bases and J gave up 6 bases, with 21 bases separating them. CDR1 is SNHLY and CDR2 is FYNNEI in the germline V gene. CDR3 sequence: CASSASLRFWGAGELFF. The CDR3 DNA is TGTGCCAGCAGTGCCTCCTTACGTTTTTGGGGAGCCGGGGAGCTGTTTTTT.

As DNA, the CDR3 is TGTGCCATCAGGCCGGGACAGGGACTTTCTGAAGCTTTCTTT. This encodes CAIRPGQGLSEAFF. The V gene is TRBV10-3, the J gene TRBJ1-1, with 9 bases matching TRBD1. Germline-derived CDR1 and CDR2 are ENHRY and SYGVKD. There are 14 residues in the CDR3. V was clipped by 6 bases and J by 6 bases; unmatched bases: 8.

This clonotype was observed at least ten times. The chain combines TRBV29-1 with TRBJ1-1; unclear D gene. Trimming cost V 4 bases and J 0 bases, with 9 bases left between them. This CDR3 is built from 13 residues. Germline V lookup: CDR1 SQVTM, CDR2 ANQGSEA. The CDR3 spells CSVVKVMNTEAFF. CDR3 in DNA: TGCAGCGTTGTTAAGGTCATGAACACTGAAGCTTTCTTT.

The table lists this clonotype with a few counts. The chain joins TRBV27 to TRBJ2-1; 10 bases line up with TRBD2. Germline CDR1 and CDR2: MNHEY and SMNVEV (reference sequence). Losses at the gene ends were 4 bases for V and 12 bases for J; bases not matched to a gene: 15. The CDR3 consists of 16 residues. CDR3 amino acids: CASSSHLAGAHSGQFF. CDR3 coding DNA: TGTGCCAGCAGTTCCCACCTAGCGGGGGCGCACAGCGGGCAGTTCTTC.

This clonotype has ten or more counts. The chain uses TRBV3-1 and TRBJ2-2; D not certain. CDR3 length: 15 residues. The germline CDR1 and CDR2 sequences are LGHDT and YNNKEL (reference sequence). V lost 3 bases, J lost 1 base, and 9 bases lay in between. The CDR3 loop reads CASSQMDQNTGELFF. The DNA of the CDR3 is TGTGCCAGCAGCCAGATGGACCAGAACACCGGGGAGCTGTTTTTT.

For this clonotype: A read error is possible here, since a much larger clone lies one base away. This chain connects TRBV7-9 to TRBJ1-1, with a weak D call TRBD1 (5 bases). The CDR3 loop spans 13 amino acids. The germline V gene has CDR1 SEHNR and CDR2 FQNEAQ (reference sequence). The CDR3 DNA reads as TGTGCCGGCAGCCCCCCGGGATGGGACGAAGCTTTCTTT. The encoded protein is CAGSPPGWDEAFF. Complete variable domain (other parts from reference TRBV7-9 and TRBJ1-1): DTGVSQNPRHKITKRGQNVTFRCDPISEHNRLYWYRQTLGQGPEFLTYFQNEAQLEKSRLLSDRFSAERPKGSFSTLEIQRTEQGDSAMYLCAGSPPGWDEAFFGQGTRLTVV.

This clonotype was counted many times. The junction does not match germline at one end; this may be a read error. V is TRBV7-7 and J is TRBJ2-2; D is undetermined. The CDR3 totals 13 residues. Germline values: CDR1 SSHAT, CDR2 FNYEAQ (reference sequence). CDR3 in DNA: TGTGCTAGCAGCTTGATCAGCACCGGGGAGCTGTTTTTT. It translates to CASSLISTGELFF.

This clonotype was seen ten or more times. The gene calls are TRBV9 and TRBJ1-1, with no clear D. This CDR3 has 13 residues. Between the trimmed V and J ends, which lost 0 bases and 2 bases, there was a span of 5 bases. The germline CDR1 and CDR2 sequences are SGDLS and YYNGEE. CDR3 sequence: CASSVVPNTEAFF. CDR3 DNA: TGTGCCAGCAGCGTAGTCCCAAACACTGAAGCTTTCTTT. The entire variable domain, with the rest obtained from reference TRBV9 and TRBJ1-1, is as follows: DSGVTQTPKHLITATGQRVTLRCSPRSGDLSVYWYQQSLDQGLQFLIQYYNGEERAKGNILERFSAQQFPDLHSELNLSSLELGDSALYFCASSVVPNTEAFFGQGTRLTVV.

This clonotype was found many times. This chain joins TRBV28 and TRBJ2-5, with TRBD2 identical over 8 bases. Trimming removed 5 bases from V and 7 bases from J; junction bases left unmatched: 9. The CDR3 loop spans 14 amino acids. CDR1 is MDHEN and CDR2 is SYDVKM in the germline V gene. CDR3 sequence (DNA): TGTGCCAGCAGTACACGGGGGGGGCCGGGGACCCAGTACTTC. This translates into CASSTRGGPGTQYF.

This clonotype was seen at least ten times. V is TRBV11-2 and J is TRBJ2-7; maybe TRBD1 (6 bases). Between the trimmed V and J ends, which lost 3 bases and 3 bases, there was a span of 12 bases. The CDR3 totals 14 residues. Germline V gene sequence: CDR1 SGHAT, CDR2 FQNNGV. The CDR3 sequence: CASSFEHRVYEQYF. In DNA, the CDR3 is TGTGCCAGCAGCTTCGAACACAGGGTCTACGAGCAGTACTTC.

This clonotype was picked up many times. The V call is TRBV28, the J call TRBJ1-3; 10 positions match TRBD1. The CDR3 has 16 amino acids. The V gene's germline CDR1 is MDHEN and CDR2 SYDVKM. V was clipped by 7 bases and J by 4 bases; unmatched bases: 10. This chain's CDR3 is CASNNYGTGAGNTIYF. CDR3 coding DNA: TGTGCCAGCAATAATTACGGGACAGGGGCCGGAAACACCATATATTTT.

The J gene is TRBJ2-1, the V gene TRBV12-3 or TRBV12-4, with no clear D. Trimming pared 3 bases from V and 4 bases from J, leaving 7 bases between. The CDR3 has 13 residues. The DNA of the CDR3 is TGTGCCAGCAGTTTGATACAGTACAATGAGCAGTTCTTC. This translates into CASSLIQYNEQFF.

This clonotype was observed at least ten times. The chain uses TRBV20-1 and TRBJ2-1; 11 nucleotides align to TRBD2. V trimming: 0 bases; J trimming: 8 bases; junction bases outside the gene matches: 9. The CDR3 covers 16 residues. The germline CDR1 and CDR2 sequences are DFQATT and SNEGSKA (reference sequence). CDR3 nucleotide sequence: TGCAGTGCTAGAGATCGGCCACTAGCGGGAGTCTATGAGCAGTTCTTC. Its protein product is CSARDRPLAGVYEQFF.

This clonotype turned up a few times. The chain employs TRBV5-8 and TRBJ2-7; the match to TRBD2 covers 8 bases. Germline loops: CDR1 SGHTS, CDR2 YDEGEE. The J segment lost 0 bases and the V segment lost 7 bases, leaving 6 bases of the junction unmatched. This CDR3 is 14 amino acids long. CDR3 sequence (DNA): TGTGCCAGCGTACGCGGGGGGAGCTCCTACGAGCAGTACTTC. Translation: CASVRGGSSYEQYF.

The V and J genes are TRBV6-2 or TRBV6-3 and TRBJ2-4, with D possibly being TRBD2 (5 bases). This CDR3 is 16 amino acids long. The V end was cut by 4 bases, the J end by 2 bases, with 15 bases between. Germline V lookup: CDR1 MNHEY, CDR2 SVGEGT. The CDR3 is CASSLIGLRPKNIQYF. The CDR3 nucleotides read TGTGCCAGCAGTTTAATCGGACTTCGTCCCAAAAACATTCAGTACTTC.

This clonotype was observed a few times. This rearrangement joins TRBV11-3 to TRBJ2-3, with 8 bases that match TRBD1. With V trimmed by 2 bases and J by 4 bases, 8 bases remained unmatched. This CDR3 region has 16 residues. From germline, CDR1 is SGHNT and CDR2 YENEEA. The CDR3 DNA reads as TGTGCCAGCAGCTTACTAGAGGGCAGGGGGCCAGATACGCAGTATTTT. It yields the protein CASSLLEGRGPDTQYF.

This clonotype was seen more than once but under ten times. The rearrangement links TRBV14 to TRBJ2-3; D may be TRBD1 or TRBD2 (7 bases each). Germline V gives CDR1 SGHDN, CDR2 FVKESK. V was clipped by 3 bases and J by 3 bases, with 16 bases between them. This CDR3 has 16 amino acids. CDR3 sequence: CASSHRHRGGTDTQYF. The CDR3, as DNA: TGTGCCAGCAGCCATCGACACAGGGGAGGGACAGATACGCAGTATTTT. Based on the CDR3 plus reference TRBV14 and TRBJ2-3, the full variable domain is EAGVTQFPSHSVIEKGQTVTLRCDPISGHDNLYWYRRVMGKEIKFLLHFVKESKQDESGMPNNRFLAERTGGTYSTLKVQPAELEDSGVYFCASSHRHRGGTDTQYFGPGTRLTVL.

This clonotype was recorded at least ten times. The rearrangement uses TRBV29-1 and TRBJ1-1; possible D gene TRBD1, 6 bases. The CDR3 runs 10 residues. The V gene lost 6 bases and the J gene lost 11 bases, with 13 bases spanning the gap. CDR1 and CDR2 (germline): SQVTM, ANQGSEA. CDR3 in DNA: TGCAGCGTGGGGGCGGGGAGCGCTTTCTTT. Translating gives CSVGAGSAFF.

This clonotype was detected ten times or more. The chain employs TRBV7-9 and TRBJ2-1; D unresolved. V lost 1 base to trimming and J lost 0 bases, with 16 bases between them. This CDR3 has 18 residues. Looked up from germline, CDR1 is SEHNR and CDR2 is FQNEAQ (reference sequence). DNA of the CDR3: TGTGCCAGCAGCTTAGTCGTATGGAATTCCGACTCCTACAATGAGCAGTTCTTC. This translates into CASSLVVWNSDSYNEQFF.

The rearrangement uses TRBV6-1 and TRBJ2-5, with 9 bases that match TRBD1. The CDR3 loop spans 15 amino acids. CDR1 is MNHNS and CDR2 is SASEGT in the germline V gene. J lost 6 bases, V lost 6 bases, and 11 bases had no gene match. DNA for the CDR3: TGTGCCAGCAGGGCCGGCACAGGGGGCGCACAGACCCAGTACTTC. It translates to CASRAGTGGAQTQYF.

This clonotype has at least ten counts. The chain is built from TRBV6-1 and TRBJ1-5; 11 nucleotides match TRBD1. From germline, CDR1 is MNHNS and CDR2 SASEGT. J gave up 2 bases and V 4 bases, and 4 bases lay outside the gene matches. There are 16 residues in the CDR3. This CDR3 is CASSAWTGGGNQPQHF. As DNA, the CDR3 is TGTGCCAGCAGTGCCTGGACAGGGGGCGGCAATCAGCCCCAGCATTTT.